A single sample is the source of the 32 T cell receptor beta chains below, sequenced in a study of blood T cell repertoires in COVID-19 (dated by TCRdb to about 2020). Library method: the immunoSEQ multiplex PCR assay. TCRdb stores this immuneACCESS table with in-frame sequences only. Part of the clones is absent; in the studies checked, under half of the shortfall reflects unresolved V genes, and no reason is known for the rest. Across this sample there are 150,000 to 200,000 clones, with roughly 80% seen only once. The ten largest account for about 11% of the sample. Specimen: PBMCs or T cells enriched from blood (not recorded which). The receptor set was obtained from a man aged 50 to 60 who had recovered from COVID-19.

The chain links TRBV7-2 to TRBJ1-5; TRBD1 matches 10 bases. CDR1 SGHTA and CDR2 FQGNSA come from the germline V gene. This CDR3 is 15 amino acids long. V lost 3 bases and J lost 6; bases outside the gene matches: 5. The chain's CDR3 is CASSFDRGRVQPQHF. The CDR3 region has the DNA TGTGCCAGCAGCTTCGACAGGGGGCGCGTTCAGCCCCAGCATTTT.

The rearrangement uses TRBV12-3 or TRBV12-4 and TRBJ1-1; perhaps TRBD1 as D (6 bases). This CDR3 is 12 amino acids long. Trimming cost V 1 base and J 7 bases, with 7 bases left between them. CDR3 coding DNA: TGTGCCAGCAGTTTAGTCAGGGGTGAAGCTTTCTTT. This sequence encodes CASSLVRGEAFF.

The chain carries TRBV27 and TRBJ1-2; 9 nucleotides align to TRBD1. Germline CDR1 MNHEY, CDR2 SMNVEV (reference sequence). The V segment lost 6 bases and the J segment 4 bases; nucleotides outside the gene matches: 3. This CDR3 has 13 amino acids. The CDR3 loop is CASRGTGPYGYTF. The CDR3 DNA reads TGTGCCAGCAGGGGGACAGGGCCCTATGGCTACACCTTC.

The chain couples TRBV28 to TRBJ2-7; 11 positions match TRBD2. V dropped 2 bases and J dropped 6; count of bases not matched to a gene: 6. The CDR3 is 15 residues long. The V gene's germline CDR1 is MDHEN and CDR2 SYDVKM. Written as DNA, the CDR3 is TGTGCCAGCAGTTTACGGACTAGCGGGTTCTCCGAGCAGTACTTC. This translates into CASSLRTSGFSEQYF.

J is TRBJ1-1 and V is TRBV7-2; weak D call: TRBD1 (5 bases). This CDR3 is 14 amino acids long. Per the germline V gene, CDR1 is SGHTA and CDR2 is FQGNSA. V was cut by 5 bases and J by 1 base, with 11 bases left in between. CDR3 in amino acids: CASSIGTGNTEAFF. The CDR3, as DNA: TGTGCCAGCAGCATAGGAACAGGGAACACTGAAGCTTTCTTT. Filled out from reference TRBV7-2 and TRBJ1-1, the complete variable domain reads GAGVSQSPSNKVTEKGKDVELRCDPISGHTALYWYRQSLGQGLEFLIYFQGNSAPDKSGLPSDRFSAERTGGSVSTLTIQRTQQEDSAVYLCASSIGTGNTEAFFGQGTRLTVV.

This clone appeared a single time. The chain couples TRBV27 to TRBJ1-2, with unresolved D. The CDR3 contains 14 residues. V dropped 4 bases and J dropped 6 bases, with 15 bases sitting between them. The germline CDR1 and CDR2 sequences are MNHEY and SMNVEV (reference sequence). The CDR3 loop is CASSWSSGDNGYTF. The DNA of the CDR3 is TGTGCCAGCAGTTGGTCGTCAGGTGACAATGGCTACACCTTC.

The J gene is TRBJ1-2, the V gene TRBV28; D not resolved. The CDR3 is made up of 14 amino acids. Trimming pared 6 bases from V and 8 bases from J, leaving 19 bases between. Looked up from germline, CDR1 is MDHEN and CDR2 is SYDVKM. The CDR3 here is CASRSPTGNRGYTF. The CDR3 DNA reads TGTGCCAGCAGATCCCCCACTGGTAATCGGGGCTACACCTTC.

The chain has TRBV7-9 and TRBJ1-6, with unresolved D. The CDR3 contains 15 residues. Germline CDR1 and CDR2: SEHNR and FQNEAQ (reference sequence). V lost 1 base to trimming and J lost 3 bases, with 7 bases between them. Here the CDR3 reads CASSLGLDYNSPLHF. For the CDR3, the DNA is TGTGCCAGCAGCTTAGGACTGGACTATAATTCACCCCTCCACTTT.

V and J are TRBV4-2 and TRBJ1-4; a weak D match, TRBD1 (5 bases). V was pared by 0 bases and J by 4 bases, with 15 bases between. This CDR3 is built from 17 residues. Germline V gene lookup returns CDR1 LGHNA and CDR2 YNFKEQ. CDR3 sequence reads: CASSQDWGGIHNEKLFF. The CDR3 DNA is TGTGCCAGCAGCCAAGATTGGGGCGGGATACATAATGAAAAACTGTTTTTT.

This chain connects TRBV5-1 to TRBJ2-1; 10 bases map to TRBD2. J gave up 0 bases and V 0 bases, and 6 bases lay outside the gene matches. CDR3 length: 18 residues. In germline, CDR1 is SGHRS, CDR2 YFSETQ. The CDR3 bases are TGCGCCAGCAGCTTGGGGCTAGCGGGGGCTAGCTCCTACAATGAGCAGTTCTTC. Translation gives CASSLGLAGASSYNEQFF.

The chain has TRBV6-5 and TRBJ2-7, with TRBD1 matching 9 bases. The CDR3 sequence is 15 residues long. The V and J ends lost 6 bases and 0 bases, in that order; junction bases with no gene match: 6. The germline V gene encodes CDR1 MNHEY and CDR2 SVGAGI. The CDR3 bases are TGTGCCAGCAGCCGGACAGGGGCTAGCTCCTACGAGCAGTACTTC. Translated: CASSRTGASSYEQYF.

The chain has TRBV6-5 and TRBJ1-5; 11 nucleotides line up with TRBD1. This CDR3 is built from 15 residues. In germline, CDR1 is MNHEY, CDR2 SVGAGI. Unmatched junction bases numbered 10, after V lost 8 bases and J lost 7 bases. The CDR3 loop is CASGSGTGGFQPQHF. The CDR3 nucleotides read TGTGCCAGCGGCTCCGGGACAGGGGGTTTCCAGCCCCAGCATTTT.

This chain links TRBV27 with TRBJ1-1; D is possibly TRBD1 (6 bases). Germline values: CDR1 MNHEY, CDR2 SMNVEV (reference sequence). This CDR3 spans 15 amino acids. V was pared by 1 base and J by 4 bases, with 13 bases between. For the CDR3, the DNA is TGTGCCAGCAGTTTATTGGACAGTGTCCTCACTGAAGCTTTCTTT. Translating gives CASSLLDSVLTEAFF.

The V call is TRBV28, the J call TRBJ2-3; 7 bases map to TRBD1. Germline CDR1 is MDHEN and CDR2 is SYDVKM. After removal of 4 bases from V and 3 bases from J, the junction contained 4 bases not matched to a gene. This CDR3 contains 14 residues. This CDR3 reads CASSSHRGTDTQYF. DNA for the CDR3: TGTGCCAGCAGTTCCCACAGGGGAACAGATACGCAGTATTTT.

This clone has a single count. The CDR3 here is CASSQVHGELFF. CDR3 nucleotides: TGTGCCAGCAGCCAAGTACACGGGGAGCTGTTTTTT. The chain uses TRBV3-1 (or the pseudogene TRBV3-2) and TRBJ2-2; D is unclear. V was clipped by 1 base and J by 7 bases, with 4 bases between them. This CDR3 is 12 amino acids long. The germline CDR1 and CDR2 sequences are LGHDT and YNNKEL (reference sequence).

This rearrangement joins TRBV28 to TRBJ2-1; a possible D gene is TRBD2 (5 bases). This CDR3 has 15 amino acids. Germline V lookup: CDR1 MDHEN, CDR2 SYDVKM. Trimming pared 4 bases from V and 0 bases from J, leaving 10 bases between. CDR3 nucleotide sequence: TGTGCCAGCAGTTCTGGGGAGCGCTCCTACAATGAGCAGTTCTTC. Translation: CASSSGERSYNEQFF. Full variable domain (missing parts from reference TRBV28 and TRBJ2-1): DVKVTQSSRYLVKRTGEKVFLECVQDMDHENMFWYRQDPGLGLRLIYFSYDVKMKEKGDIPEGYSVSREKKERFSLILESASTNQTSMYLCASSSGERSYNEQFFGPGTRLTVL.

This rearrangement joins TRBV6-1 to TRBJ1-6, with no clear D. Trimming left V 3 bases short and J 0 bases short, with 6 bases between. The CDR3 contains 15 residues. From germline, CDR1 is MNHNS and CDR2 SASEGT. DNA for the CDR3: TGTGCCAGCAGTGACGGTAGCTCCTATAATTCACCCCTCCACTTT. This codes for CASSDGSSYNSPLHF.

The J gene is TRBJ1-5, the V gene TRBV21-1; the table's D call TRBD1 went unverified against the DNA. TRBV21-1 is annotated as a pseudogene. The CDR3 is 19 residues long. The CDR3 loop is CASSKVAGYGGDSNQPQHF. In DNA, the CDR3 is TGTGCCAGCAGCAAAGTGGCAGGGTATGGTGGAGATAGCAATCAGCCCCAGCATTTT.

The chain links TRBV19 to TRBJ2-7, with 7 bases that match TRBD1. The V gene end was trimmed by 6 bases and the J gene end by 1 base; junction bases not matched to a gene: 3. This CDR3 has 13 amino acids. CDR1 LNHDA and CDR2 SQIVND come from the germline V gene (reference sequence). CDR3 sequence (DNA): TGTGCCAGTAGCAGGGACAGTTCCTACGAGCAGTACTTC. Encoded protein: CASSRDSSYEQYF.

The chain links TRBV15 to TRBJ1-3; D gene unclear. Germline lookup yields CDR1 LNHNV and CDR2 YYDKDF (reference sequence). The V gene lost 0 bases and the J gene lost 4 bases, with 10 bases spanning the gap. The CDR3 is 15 amino acids. The CDR3 sequence is CATSREIGSGNTIYF. DNA of the CDR3: TGTGCCACCAGCAGAGAGATCGGGTCCGGAAACACCATATATTTT.

J is TRBJ2-2 and V is TRBV7-3; 7 nucleotides agree with TRBD2. The CDR3 has 15 residues. The germline CDR1 and CDR2 sequences are SGHTA and FQGTGA. The J segment lost 0 bases and the V segment lost 8 bases, leaving 6 bases of the junction unmatched. CDR3 in amino acids: CASSEAGSNTGELFF. CDR3 in DNA: TGTGCCAGCTCAGAAGCGGGGTCGAACACCGGGGAGCTGTTTTTT.

In this sample, this clone turned up once. This chain joins TRBV5-5 and TRBJ2-5; no firm D call. The CDR3 contains 14 residues. Trimming took 1 base from V and 0 from J, leaving 7 bases between them. CDR1 SGHKS and CDR2 YYEKEE come from the germline V gene (reference sequence). The CDR3 DNA reads as TGTGCCAGCAGCTTGATCCAGTACCAAGAGACCCAGTACTTC. This sequence encodes CASSLIQYQETQYF.

In its sample, this clone was seen once. The chain joins TRBV19 to TRBJ1-2; no reliable D call. CDR1 is LNHDA and CDR2 is SQIVND in the germline V gene (reference sequence). V was pared by 7 bases and J by 5 bases, with 14 bases between. The CDR3 totals 13 residues. The CDR3: CASTDGSIYGYTF. In DNA form, the CDR3 reads TGTGCCAGTACGGACGGGAGTATTTATGGCTACACCTTC.

The chain uses TRBV5-1 and TRBJ2-2; D remains ambiguous. This CDR3 spans 14 amino acids. Between the trimmed V and J ends, which lost 3 bases and 0 bases, there was a span of 6 bases. The germline CDR1 and CDR2 sequences are SGHRS and YFSETQ. Written as DNA, the CDR3 is TGCGCCAGCAGCTCAGTCACGAACACCGGGGAGCTGTTTTTT. It translates to CASSSVTNTGELFF.

This rearrangement joins TRBV7-9 to TRBJ1-2; D might be TRBD1 (6 bases). Germline values: CDR1 SEHNR, CDR2 FQNEAQ (reference sequence). V was pared by 7 bases and J by 4 bases, with 13 bases between. This CDR3 contains 13 residues. The CDR3 DNA follows: TGTGCCAGCACCAGAGGGGGGGGCTATGGCTACACCTTC. This sequence encodes CASTRGGGYGYTF.

This clone was observed a few times. This rearrangement joins TRBV6-6 to TRBJ2-7, with D possibly TRBD1 on 5 matching bases. The V gene lost 5 bases and the J gene lost 7 bases, with 15 bases spanning the gap. Germline-derived CDR1 and CDR2 are MNHNY and SVGAGI (reference sequence). The CDR3 contains 13 residues. The CDR3 nucleotides read TGTGCCAGCAGTAAAACAGGCCCGGCGGAGCAGTACTTC. Translation gives CASSKTGPAEQYF.

The chain has TRBV4-2 and TRBJ1-2; no reliable D call. CDR1 and CDR2 from the germline V gene are LGHNA and YNFKEQ. Trimming pared 0 bases from V and 8 bases from J, leaving 7 bases between. The CDR3 covers 12 residues. The CDR3 loop reads CASSQDRGGYTF. CDR3 in DNA: TGTGCCAGCAGCCAAGACAGAGGGGGCTACACCTTC.

The rearrangement links TRBV28 to TRBJ1-5, with D perhaps matching TRBD1 (6 bases). The CDR3 has 15 amino acids. V gave up 6 bases and J gave up 3 bases, with 15 bases separating them. Germline lookup yields CDR1 MDHEN and CDR2 SYDVKM. The CDR3 DNA is TGTGCCAGCAGGGGGCAGGGGTTGGACAATCAGCCCCAGCATTTT. Protein sequence: CASRGQGLDNQPQHF.

This clone was detected a few times. J is TRBJ1-5 and V is TRBV18, with TRBD1 identical over 9 bases. V was pared by 4 bases and J by 2 bases, with 6 bases of the junction left unmatched. The CDR3 runs 16 residues. CDR1 KGHSH and CDR2 LQKENI come from the germline V gene. This CDR3 reads CASSLSDRGGNQPQHF. The DNA of the CDR3 is TGTGCCAGCTCACTATCGGACAGGGGAGGCAATCAGCCCCAGCATTTT.

The chain carries TRBV7-9 and TRBJ2-6; maybe TRBD1 (6 bases). This CDR3 region has 14 residues. Germline CDR1 reads SEHNR; CDR2 reads FQNEAQ (reference sequence). Trimming left V 6 bases short and J 0 bases short, with 6 bases between. DNA of the CDR3: TGTGCCAGCAGGGACAGCTCTGGGGCCAACGTCCTGACTTTC. It codes for CASRDSSGANVLTF.

This chain connects TRBV5-8 to TRBJ2-3, with 7 bases matching TRBD1. The CDR3 is made up of 14 amino acids. Germline V lookup: CDR1 SGHTS, CDR2 YDEGEE. The junction had 10 bases not matched to a gene; V was cut back by 8 bases and J by 4 bases. CDR3 in DNA: TGTGCCAGGGGACAGTCCCTCGGGGCAGATACGCAGTATTTT. As protein: CARGQSLGADTQYF.

This clone was detected a few times. This chain joins TRBV11-3 and TRBJ2-5; D may be TRBD2 (6 bases). With 5 bases removed from V and 1 base from J, the gap between germline ends came to 14 bases. CDR3 length: 15 residues. CDR1 is SGHNT and CDR2 is YENEEA in the germline V gene. In nucleotides, the CDR3 is TGTGCCAGCAGCCCAAATACTAGCTCCCAAGAGACCCAGTACTTC. Amino acids: CASSPNTSSQETQYF.